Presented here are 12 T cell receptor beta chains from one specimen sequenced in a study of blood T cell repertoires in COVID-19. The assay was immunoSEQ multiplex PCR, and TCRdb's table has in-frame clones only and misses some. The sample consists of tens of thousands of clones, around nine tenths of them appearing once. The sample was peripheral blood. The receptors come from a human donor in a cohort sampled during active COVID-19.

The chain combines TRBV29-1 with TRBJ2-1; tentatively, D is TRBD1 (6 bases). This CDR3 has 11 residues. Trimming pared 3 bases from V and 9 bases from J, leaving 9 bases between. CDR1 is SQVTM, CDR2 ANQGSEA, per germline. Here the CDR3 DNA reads TGCAGCGTTGACAGGGGTGGTGAGCAGTTCTTC. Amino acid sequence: CSVDRGGEQFF.

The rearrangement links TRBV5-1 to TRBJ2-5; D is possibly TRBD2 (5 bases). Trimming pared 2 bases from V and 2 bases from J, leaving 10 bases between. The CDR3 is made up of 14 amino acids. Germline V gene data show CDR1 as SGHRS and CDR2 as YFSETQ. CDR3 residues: CASSFYRGQETQYF. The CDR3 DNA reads TGCGCCAGCAGCTTCTACCGGGGTCAAGAGACCCAGTACTTC.

The chain's CDR3 is CASSLREGAEAFF. CDR3 nucleotide sequence: TGTGCCAGCAGCTTAAGGGAGGGAGCTGAAGCTTTCTTT. The chain recombines TRBV7-3 with TRBJ1-1, with unresolved D. V shed 1 base and J shed 6 bases, with 9 bases lying between them. CDR3 size: 13 residues. Germline V gene lookup returns CDR1 SGHTA and CDR2 FQGTGA.

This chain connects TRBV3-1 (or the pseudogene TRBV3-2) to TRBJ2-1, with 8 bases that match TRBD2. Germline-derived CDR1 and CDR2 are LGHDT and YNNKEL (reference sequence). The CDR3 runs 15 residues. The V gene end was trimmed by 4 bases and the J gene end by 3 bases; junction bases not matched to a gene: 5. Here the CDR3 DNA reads TGTGCCAGCAGCCCTCGAGCGGGGGACTACAATGAGCAGTTCTTC. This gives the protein CASSPRAGDYNEQFF.

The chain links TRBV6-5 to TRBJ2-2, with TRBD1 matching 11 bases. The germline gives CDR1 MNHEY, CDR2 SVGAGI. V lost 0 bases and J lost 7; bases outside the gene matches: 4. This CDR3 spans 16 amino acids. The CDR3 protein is CASSYSRDRGVGELFF. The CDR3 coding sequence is TGTGCCAGCAGTTACTCCCGGGACAGGGGGGTCGGGGAGCTGTTTTTT.

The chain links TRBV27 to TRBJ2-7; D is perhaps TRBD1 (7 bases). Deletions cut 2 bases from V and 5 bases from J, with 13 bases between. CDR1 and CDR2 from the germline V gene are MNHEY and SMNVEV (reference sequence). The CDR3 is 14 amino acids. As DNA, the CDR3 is TGTGCCAGCAGTTTAATACAGGGGAGGCACGAGCAGTACTTC. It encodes CASSLIQGRHEQYF.

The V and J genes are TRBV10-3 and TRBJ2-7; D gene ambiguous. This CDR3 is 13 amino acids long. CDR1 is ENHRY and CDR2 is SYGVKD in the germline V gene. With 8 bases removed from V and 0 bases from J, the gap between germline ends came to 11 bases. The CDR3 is CAISGRSSYEQYF. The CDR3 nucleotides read TGTGCCATCTCGGGTCGATCCTCCTACGAGCAGTACTTC.

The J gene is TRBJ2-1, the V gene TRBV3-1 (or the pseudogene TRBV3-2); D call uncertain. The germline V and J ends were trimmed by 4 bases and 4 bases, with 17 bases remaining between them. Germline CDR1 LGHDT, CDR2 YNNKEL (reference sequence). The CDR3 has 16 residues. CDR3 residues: CASSLIGGLQYNEQFF. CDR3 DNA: TGTGCCAGCAGCCTCATCGGTGGTCTCCAATACAATGAGCAGTTCTTC.

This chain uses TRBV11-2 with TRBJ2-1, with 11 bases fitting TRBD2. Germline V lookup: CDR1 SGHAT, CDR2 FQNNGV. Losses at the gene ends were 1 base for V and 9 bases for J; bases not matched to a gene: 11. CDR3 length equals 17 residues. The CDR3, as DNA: TGTGCCAGCAGCTTAGGTTTGGTAGCGGGGGGGTCGGGTGAGCAGTTCTTC. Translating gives CASSLGLVAGGSGEQFF.

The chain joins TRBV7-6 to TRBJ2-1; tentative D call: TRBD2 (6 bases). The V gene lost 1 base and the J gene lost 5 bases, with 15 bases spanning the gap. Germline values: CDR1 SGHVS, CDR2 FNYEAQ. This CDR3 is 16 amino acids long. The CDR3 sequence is CASSLVGGPYDNEQFF. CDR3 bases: TGTGCCAGCAGCTTAGTTGGAGGGCCTTACGACAATGAGCAGTTCTTC.

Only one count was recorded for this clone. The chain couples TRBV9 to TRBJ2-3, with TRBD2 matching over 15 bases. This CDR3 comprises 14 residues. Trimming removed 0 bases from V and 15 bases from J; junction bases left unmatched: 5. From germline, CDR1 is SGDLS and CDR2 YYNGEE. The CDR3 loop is CASSVGTSGGATYF. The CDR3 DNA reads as TGTGCCAGCAGCGTAGGGACTAGCGGGGGGGCCACCTATTTT.

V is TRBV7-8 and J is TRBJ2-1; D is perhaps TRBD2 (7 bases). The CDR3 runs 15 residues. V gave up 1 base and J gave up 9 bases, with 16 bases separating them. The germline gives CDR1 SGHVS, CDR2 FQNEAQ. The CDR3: CASSLGGGTTTEQFF. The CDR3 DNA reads TGTGCCAGCAGCTTAGGGGGGGGCACCACAACTGAGCAGTTCTTC.